The sequence of this T cell receptor beta chain was determined in a study of T cell repertoires in cytomegalovirus infection. Each CDR3 protein gets one entry after TCRdb re-called the reads with MiXCR. The sample has about 300,000 distinct CDR3 sequences, roughly 26% seen once. Looked up from germline, CDR1 is DFQATT and CDR2 is SNEGSKA (reference sequence). This CDR3 is built from 13 residues. Germline trimming cut 4 bases from V and 8 bases from J; bases unmatched to any gene: 5. This TCR was recovered from a human donor in good health (CMV status not recorded). Some clones in this sample may be carry-over from other donors' samples. The sample consisted of PBMCs. V and J are TRBV20-1 and TRBJ1-6; 7 bases line up with TRBD1. The CDR3 nucleotides are TGCAGTGCTAACGGTGACAGGGATTCACCCCTCCACTTT. Encoded protein: CSANGDRDSPLHF.